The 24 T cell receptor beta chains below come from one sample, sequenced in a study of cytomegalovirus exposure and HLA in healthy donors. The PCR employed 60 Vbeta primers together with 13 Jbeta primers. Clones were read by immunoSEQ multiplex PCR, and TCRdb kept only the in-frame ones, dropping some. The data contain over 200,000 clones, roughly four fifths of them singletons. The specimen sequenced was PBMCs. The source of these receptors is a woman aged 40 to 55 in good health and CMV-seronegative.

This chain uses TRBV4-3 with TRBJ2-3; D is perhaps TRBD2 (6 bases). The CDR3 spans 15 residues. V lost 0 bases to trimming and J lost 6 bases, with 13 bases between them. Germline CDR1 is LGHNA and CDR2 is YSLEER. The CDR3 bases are TGCGCCAGCAGCCAAGATCGCCTAGCGACCGATACGCAGTATTTT. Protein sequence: CASSQDRLATDTQYF.

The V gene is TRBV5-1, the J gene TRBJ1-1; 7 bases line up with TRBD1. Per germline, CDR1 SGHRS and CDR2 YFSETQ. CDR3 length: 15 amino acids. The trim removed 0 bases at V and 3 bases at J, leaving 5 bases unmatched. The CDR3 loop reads CASSLEGGVDTEAFF. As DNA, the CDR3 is TGCGCCAGCAGCTTGGAAGGGGGCGTAGACACTGAAGCTTTCTTT.

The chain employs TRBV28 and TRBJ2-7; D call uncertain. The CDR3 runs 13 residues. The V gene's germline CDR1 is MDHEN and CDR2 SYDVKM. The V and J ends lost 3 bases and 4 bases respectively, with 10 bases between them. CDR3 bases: TGTGCCAGCAGTTTTAGTCCGCTTTACGAGCAGTACTTC. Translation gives CASSFSPLYEQYF.

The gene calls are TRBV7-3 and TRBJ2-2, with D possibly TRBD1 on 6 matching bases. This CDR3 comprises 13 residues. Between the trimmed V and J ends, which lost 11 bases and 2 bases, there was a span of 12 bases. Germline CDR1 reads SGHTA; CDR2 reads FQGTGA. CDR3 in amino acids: CASSRGNTGELFF. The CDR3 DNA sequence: TGTGCCTCGTCCAGGGGAAACACCGGGGAGCTGTTTTTT.

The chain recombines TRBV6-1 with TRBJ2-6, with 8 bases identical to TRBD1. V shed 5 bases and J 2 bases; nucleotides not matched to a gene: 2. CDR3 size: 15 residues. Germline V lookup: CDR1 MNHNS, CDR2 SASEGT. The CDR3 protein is CASSPTGAGANVLTF. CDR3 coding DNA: TGTGCCAGCAGTCCGACAGGGGCTGGGGCCAACGTCCTGACTTTC.

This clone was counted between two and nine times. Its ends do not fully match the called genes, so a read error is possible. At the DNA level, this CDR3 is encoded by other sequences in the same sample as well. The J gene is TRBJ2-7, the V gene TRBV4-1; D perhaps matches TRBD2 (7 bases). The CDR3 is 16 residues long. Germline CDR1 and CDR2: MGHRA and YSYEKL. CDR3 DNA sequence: TGTGCCAGCAGCCAAGAAGGGGGAGGGGCCCCCTACGAGCAGTACTTC. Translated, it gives CASSQEGGGAPYEQYF.

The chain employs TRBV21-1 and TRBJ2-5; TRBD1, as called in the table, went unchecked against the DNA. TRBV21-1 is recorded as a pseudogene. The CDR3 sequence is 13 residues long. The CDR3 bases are TGTGCCAGCAGCAAAGGGCCCCAAGAGACCCAGTACTTC. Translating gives CASSKGPQETQYF.

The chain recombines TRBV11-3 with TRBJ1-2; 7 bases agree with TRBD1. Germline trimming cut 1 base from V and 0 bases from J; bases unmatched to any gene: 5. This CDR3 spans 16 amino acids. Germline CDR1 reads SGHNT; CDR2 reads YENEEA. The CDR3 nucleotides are TGTGCCAGCAGCTTAGCCAGGGACAGACCTAACTATGGCTACACCTTC. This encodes CASSLARDRPNYGYTF.

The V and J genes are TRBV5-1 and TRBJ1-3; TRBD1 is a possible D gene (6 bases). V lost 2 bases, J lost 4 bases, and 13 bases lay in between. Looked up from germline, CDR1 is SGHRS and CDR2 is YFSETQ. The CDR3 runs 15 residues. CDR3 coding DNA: TGCGCCAGCAGCTTTCGGCCAGGGGTGGGAAACACCATATATTTT. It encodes CASSFRPGVGNTIYF.

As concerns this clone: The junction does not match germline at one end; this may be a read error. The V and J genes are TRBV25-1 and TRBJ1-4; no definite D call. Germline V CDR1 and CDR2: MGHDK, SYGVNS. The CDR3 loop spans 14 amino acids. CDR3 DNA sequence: TGTGCCAGCAGTGAATACAGGACTAAGGAAAAACTGTTTTTT. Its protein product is CASSEYRTKEKLFF.

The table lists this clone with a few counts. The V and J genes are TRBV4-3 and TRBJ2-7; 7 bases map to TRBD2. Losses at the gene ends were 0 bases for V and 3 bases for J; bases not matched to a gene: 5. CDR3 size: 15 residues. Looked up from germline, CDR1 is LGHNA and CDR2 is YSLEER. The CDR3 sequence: CASSQEPRGDYEQYF. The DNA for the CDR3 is TGCGCCAGCAGCCAAGAACCTCGGGGGGACTACGAGCAGTACTTC.

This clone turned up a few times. The CDR3 loop is CSATPGTGELFF. Here the CDR3 DNA reads TGCAGTGCCACACCGGGGACCGGGGAGCTGTTTTTT. The chain carries TRBV29-1 and TRBJ2-2, with D tentatively TRBD2 (5 bases). The CDR3 has 12 amino acids. Germline CDR1 and CDR2: SQVTM and ANQGSEA.

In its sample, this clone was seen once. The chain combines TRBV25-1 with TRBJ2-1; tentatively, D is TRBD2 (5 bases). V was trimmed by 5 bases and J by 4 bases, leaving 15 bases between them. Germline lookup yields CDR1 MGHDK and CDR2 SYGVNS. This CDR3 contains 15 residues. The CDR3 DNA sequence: TGTGCCAGCAGTACCTTAGGATCGGGATACAATGAGCAGTTCTTC. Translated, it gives CASSTLGSGYNEQFF. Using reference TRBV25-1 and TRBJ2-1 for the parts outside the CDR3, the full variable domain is EADIYQTPRYLVIGTGKKITLECSQTMGHDKMYWYQQDPGMELHLIHYSYGVNSTEKGDLSSESTVSRIRTEHFPLTLESARPSHTSQYLCASSTLGSGYNEQFFGPGTRLTVL.

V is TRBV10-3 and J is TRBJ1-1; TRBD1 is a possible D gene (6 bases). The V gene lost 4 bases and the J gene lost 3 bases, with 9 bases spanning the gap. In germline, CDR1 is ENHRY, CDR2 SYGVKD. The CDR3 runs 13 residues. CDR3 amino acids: CAISVRQDTEAFF. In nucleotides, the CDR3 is TGTGCCATCAGTGTACGACAGGACACTGAAGCTTTCTTT.

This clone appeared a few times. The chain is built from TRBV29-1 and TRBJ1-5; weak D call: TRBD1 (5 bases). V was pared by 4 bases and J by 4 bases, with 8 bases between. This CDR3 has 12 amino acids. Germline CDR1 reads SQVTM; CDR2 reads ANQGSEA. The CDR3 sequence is CSVASGNQPQHF. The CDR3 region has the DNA TGCAGCGTTGCTTCAGGGAATCAGCCCCAGCATTTT. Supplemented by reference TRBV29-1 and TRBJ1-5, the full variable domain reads SAVISQKPSRDICQRGTSLTIQCQVDSQVTMMFWYRQQPGQSLTLIATANQGSEATYESGFVIDKFPISRPNLTFSTLTVSNMSPEDSSIYLCSVASGNQPQHFGDGTRLSIL.

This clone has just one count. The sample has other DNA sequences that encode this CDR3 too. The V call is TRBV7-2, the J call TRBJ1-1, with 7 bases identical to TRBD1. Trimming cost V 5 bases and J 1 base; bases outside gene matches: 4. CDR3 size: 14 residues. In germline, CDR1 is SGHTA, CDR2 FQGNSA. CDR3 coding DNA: TGTGCCAGCAGCCGGGACAGTTCGAACACTGAAGCTTTCTTT. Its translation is CASSRDSSNTEAFF.

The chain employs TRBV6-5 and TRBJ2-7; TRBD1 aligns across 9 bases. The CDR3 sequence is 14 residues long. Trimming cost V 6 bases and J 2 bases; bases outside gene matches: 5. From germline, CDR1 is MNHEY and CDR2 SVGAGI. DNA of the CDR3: TGTGCCAGCAGGTCCGGGACAGGGACCTACGAGCAGTACTTC. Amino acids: CASRSGTGTYEQYF.

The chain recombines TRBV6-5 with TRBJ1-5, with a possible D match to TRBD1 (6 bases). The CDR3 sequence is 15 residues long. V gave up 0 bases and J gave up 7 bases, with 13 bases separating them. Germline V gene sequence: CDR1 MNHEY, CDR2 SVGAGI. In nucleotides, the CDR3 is TGTGCCAGCAGTTACTCTGCAGGGGAAGGACAGCCCCAGCATTTT. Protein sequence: CASSYSAGEGQPQHF.

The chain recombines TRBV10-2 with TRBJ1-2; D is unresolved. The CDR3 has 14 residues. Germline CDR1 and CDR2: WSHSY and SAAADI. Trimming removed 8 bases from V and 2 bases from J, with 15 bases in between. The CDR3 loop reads CASGTQIINYGYTF. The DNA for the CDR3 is TGCGCCAGCGGCACACAGATTATAAACTATGGCTACACCTTC.

The CDR3 protein is CASRPPGTGFTGELFF. CDR3 DNA sequence: TGCGCCAGCAGGCCCCCCGGGACAGGGTTCACCGGGGAGCTGTTTTTT. This rearrangement joins TRBV5-1 to TRBJ2-2; 9 bases agree with TRBD1. CDR3 length equals 16 residues. V dropped 5 bases and J dropped 4; count of bases not matched to a gene: 9. Germline-derived CDR1 and CDR2 are SGHRS and YFSETQ.

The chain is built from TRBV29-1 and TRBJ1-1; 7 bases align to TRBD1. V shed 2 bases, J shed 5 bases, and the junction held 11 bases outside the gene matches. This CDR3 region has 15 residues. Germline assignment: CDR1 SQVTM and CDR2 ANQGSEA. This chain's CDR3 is CSVESQGLVGTEAFF. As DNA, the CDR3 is TGCAGCGTTGAATCACAGGGGTTGGTGGGAACTGAAGCTTTCTTT. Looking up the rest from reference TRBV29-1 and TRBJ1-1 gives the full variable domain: SAVISQKPSRDICQRGTSLTIQCQVDSQVTMMFWYRQQPGQSLTLIATANQGSEATYESGFVIDKFPISRPNLTFSTLTVSNMSPEDSSIYLCSVESQGLVGTEAFFGQGTRLTVV.

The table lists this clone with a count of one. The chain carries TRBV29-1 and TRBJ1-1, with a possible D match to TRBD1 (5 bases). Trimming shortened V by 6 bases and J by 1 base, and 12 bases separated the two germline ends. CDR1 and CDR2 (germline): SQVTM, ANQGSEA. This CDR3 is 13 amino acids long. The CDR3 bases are TGCAGCGTCGCCCGGGGGGGGAACACTGAAGCTTTCTTT. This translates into CSVARGGNTEAFF. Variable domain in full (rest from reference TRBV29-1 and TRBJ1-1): SAVISQKPSRDICQRGTSLTIQCQVDSQVTMMFWYRQQPGQSLTLIATANQGSEATYESGFVIDKFPISRPNLTFSTLTVSNMSPEDSSIYLCSVARGGNTEAFFGQGTRLTVV.

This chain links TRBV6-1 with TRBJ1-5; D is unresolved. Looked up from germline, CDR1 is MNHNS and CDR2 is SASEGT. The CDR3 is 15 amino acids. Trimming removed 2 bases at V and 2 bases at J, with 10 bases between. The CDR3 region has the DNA TGTGCCAGCAGTGAAAGCCTGGTTGGCAATCAGCCCCAGCATTTT. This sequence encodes CASSESLVGNQPQHF.

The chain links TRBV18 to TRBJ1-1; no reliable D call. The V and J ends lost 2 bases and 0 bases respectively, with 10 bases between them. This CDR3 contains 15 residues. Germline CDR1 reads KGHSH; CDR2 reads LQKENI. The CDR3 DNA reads TGTGCCAGCTCACCAGCGGAGGGTATGAACACTGAAGCTTTCTTT. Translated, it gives CASSPAEGMNTEAFF.